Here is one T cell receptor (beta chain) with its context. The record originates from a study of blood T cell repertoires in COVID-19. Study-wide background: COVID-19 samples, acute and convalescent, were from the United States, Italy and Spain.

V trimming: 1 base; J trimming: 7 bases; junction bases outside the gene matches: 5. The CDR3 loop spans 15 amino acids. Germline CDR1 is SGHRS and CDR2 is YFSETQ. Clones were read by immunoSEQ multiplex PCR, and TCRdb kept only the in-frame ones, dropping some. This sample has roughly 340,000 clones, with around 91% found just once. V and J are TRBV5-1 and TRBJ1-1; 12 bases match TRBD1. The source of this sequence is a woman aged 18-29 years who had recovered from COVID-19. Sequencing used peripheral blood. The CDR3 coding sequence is TGCGCCAGCAGCTTGTCCGGGACAGGGGGCGTTGAAGCTTTCTTT. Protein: CASSLSGTGGVEAFF.